The rows below give T cell receptor beta chains drawn from one sample of a study of PD-1 blockade in classical Hodgkin lymphoma. Assay: immunoSEQ multiplex PCR; the TCRdb copy retains only in-frame clones and omits some. The sample yields 15,000 or so clones, about 92% seen once. Sequenced input: CD4+ T cells from blood. These receptors came from a human donor with classical Hodgkin lymphoma. Each CDR3 is given with its conserved first and last residue. The D gene is left open where the match is weak. Part of the rows lack a size; the others show once, few, many or a class for expanded clones.

V	size	length	J	D	DNA	CDR3
TRBV19	.	14	TRBJ1-5	TRBD1	TGTGCCAGTAGTACAGGACAGGGGGGTCAGCCCCAGCATTTT	CASSTGQGGQPQHF
TRBV10-1	.	15	TRBJ1-5	TRBD1	TGCGCCAGCAGTCCCGGGACAGGGTCGAATCAGCCCCAGCATTTT	CASSPGTGSNQPQHF
TRBV19	.	16	TRBJ2-6	.	TGTGCCAGTACCAGCAGGGCCTCCTCTGGGGCCAACGTCCTGACTTTC	CASTSRASSGANVLTF
TRBV6-1	.	16	TRBJ2-3	TRBD1	TGTGCCAGCAGTGGCGGGACAGGCAAGCTCACAGATACGCAGTATTTT	CASSGGTGKLTDTQYF
TRBV29-1	.	13	TRBJ1-1	.	TGCAGCGCCGGACATTTGGGATCGGGAGAAGCTTTCTTT	CSAGHLGSGEAFF
TRBV27	once	16	TRBJ1-5	TRBD1	TGTGCCAGCAGTTCCCGACAGGGAATAGGCAATCAGCCCCAGCATTTT	CASSSRQGIGNQPQHF
TRBV6-5	.	13	TRBJ1-2	.	TGTGCCAGCAGGGACTTCGGGCGATATGGCTACACCTTC	CASRDFGRYGYTF
TRBV28	.	13	TRBJ2-1	.	TGTGCCAGCAGCCCGGGACTCCCCGTTGAGCAGTTCTTC	CASSPGLPVEQFF
TRBV19	.	13	TRBJ2-7	.	TGTGCCAGTATCCCTACTGGAAGCTACGAGCAGTACTTC	CASIPTGSYEQYF
TRBV6-4	.	15	TRBJ2-3	.	TGTGCCAGCAGTGACGAGACAGGAGGCACAGATACGCAGTATTTT	CASSDETGGTDTQYF
TRBV5-1	few	14	TRBJ2-3	.	.	CASSRGLTEIRSIF
TRBV28	.	16	TRBJ1-5	TRBD1	TGTGCCAGCTCGACCCCCGGACAGGGCGGCTGGGAGCCCCAGCATTTT	CASSTPGQGGWEPQHF
TRBV7-9	.	14	TRBJ2-5	.	TGTGCCAGCAGCCGAGACTTGACCCAAGAGACCCAGTACTTC	CASSRDLTQETQYF
TRBV5-1	.	16	TRBJ2-5	.	TGCGCCAGCAGCTTGGGATATCGAGGGGGAGGAGAGACCCAGTACTTC	CASSLGYRGGGETQYF
TRBV6-5	.	14	TRBJ2-7	TRBD1	TGTGCCAGCGGAAGGATAGGCAGGGGGTACGAGCAGTACTTC	CASGRIGRGYEQYF
TRBV30	.	13	TRBJ1-5	.	TGTGCCTGGAGTGTAGGGGGAAATCAGCCCCAGCATTTT	CAWSVGGNQPQHF
TRBV9	.	14	TRBJ2-7	TRBD2	TGTGCCAGCAGCTCTCGACTAGCGGGAGTCGAGCAGTACTTC	CASSSRLAGVEQYF
TRBV7-2	.	15	TRBJ1-2	TRBD1	TGTGCCAGCAGCTTAGAGGGACAGGGGGCGAAGGGCTACACCTTC	CASSLEGQGAKGYTF
TRBV29-1	.	14	TRBJ1-4	.	TGCAGCGTTGCTAGTTCAGGGGTTTTCGAAAAACTGTTTTTT	CSVASSGVFEKLFF
TRBV30	.	13	TRBJ1-5	.	TGTGCCTGGAGTGTAGAGCTCAATCAGCCCCAGCATTTT	CAWSVELNQPQHF
TRBV5-1	.	15	TRBJ1-3	TRBD1	TGCGCCAGCAGCTGGACCACAGGGGGGGGAAACACCATATATTTT	CASSWTTGGGNTIYF
TRBV27	.	15	TRBJ1-3	.	TGTGCCAGCAGTTTATCCGGCCCCTCTGGAAACACCATATATTTT	CASSLSGPSGNTIYF
TRBV5-4	.	17	TRBJ2-5	TRBD1	TGTGCCAGCAGCTTCGACAGGGGGTCCCTGTACCAAGAGACCCAGTACTTC	CASSFDRGSLYQETQYF
TRBV11-2	.	14	TRBJ2-5	.	TGTGCCAGCAGCTCCCCACGGGGACGAGAGACCCAGTACTTC	CASSSPRGRETQYF
TRBV10-3	once	15	TRBJ1-5	.	TGTGCCATCAGTGAGGGGGGACAAGCTCGTCAGCCCCAGCATTTT	CAISEGGQARQPQHF
TRBV28	.	16	TRBJ2-1	.	TGTGCCAGCAGCTCCTCTACAGGGCGTGGGGGCAATGAGCAGTTCTTC	CASSSSTGRGGNEQFF
TRBV13	.	18	TRBJ1-1	.	TGTGCCAGCAGCTTAAATAGGGGGGGACCACTGACGACCACTGAAGCTTTCTTT	CASSLNRGGPLTTTEAFF
TRBV27	once	15	TRBJ2-1	TRBD2	TGTGCCAGCAGTTCCGGGACTAGGTCTTCGAGGGAGCAGTTCTTC	CASSSGTRSSREQFF
TRBV20-1	.	11	TRBJ2-7	.	TGCAGTGCTAGAGATCACCGCGAGCAGTACTTC	CSARDHREQYF
TRBV29-1	.	14	TRBJ2-3	TRBD2	TGCAGCGCCGCACCAGCGGGGCACACAGATACGCAGTATTTT	CSAAPAGHTDTQYF
TRBV18	.	15	TRBJ2-2	.	TGTGCCAGCTCCCCGCGAATGGGGAACGCCGGGGAGCTGTTTTTT	CASSPRMGNAGELFF
TRBV19	.	13	TRBJ2-5	TRBD2	TGTGCCAGCAACCCCGGGGGGGTAGAGACCCAGTACTTC	CASNPGGVETQYF
TRBV4-1	.	16	TRBJ1-2	.	TGCGCCAGCAGCTCCAACGCATGGGGGGCGGACTATGGCTACACCTTC	CASSSNAWGADYGYTF
TRBV13	.	15	TRBJ1-1	.	TGTGCCAGCAGCATAAGACAGGCCGATAACACTGAAGCTTTCTTT	CASSIRQADNTEAFF
TRBV7-3	few	15	TRBJ2-1	TRBD2	TGTGCCAGCAGCTTCCGAGCGGGAGTCCCCCATGAGCAGTTCTTC	CASSFRAGVPHEQFF
TRBV9	.	15	TRBJ2-7	TRBD2	TGTGCCAGCAGCCCCGGGTTAGCGGGAACCTACGAGCAGTACTTC	CASSPGLAGTYEQYF
TRBV9	.	15	TRBJ2-3	.	TGTGCCAGCAGCGTAGGGGGGAGGAGCACAGATACGCAGTATTTT	CASSVGGRSTDTQYF
TRBV28	.	12	TRBJ2-2	.	TGTGCCAGCATGCGGGGAACCGGGGAGCTGTTTTTT	CASMRGTGELFF
TRBV4-2	.	17	TRBJ2-5	TRBD2	TGTGCCAGCAGCCAAGCTCCTAGCGGGAGGGGGGAAGAGACCCAGTACTTC	CASSQAPSGRGEETQYF
TRBV7-6	.	14	TRBJ1-1	TRBD1	TGTGCCAGCAGCTTAGGGACAGGGGCCACTGAAGCTTTCTTT	CASSLGTGATEAFF
TRBV23-1	.	14	TRBJ2-1	.	TGCGCCAGCAGTCGCGAGACCAAACACAATGAGCAGTTCTTC	CASSRETKHNEQFF